The clone carrying this T cell receptor beta chain was picked up one time. This specimen belongs to a study of blood T cell repertoires in COVID-19. Repertoires were generated with immunoSEQ multiplex PCR, while TCRdb's copy carries only in-frame clones and drops some. The sample gives about 230,000 clones, over 70% of which show up once; around 30% is in the top ten. This CDR3 is built from 14 residues. Between the trimmed V and J ends, which lost 6 bases and 5 bases, there was a span of 17 bases. Germline V gene data show CDR1 as MNHEY and CDR2 as SVGAGI. This TCR came from a man between 40 and 49 years old with acute or convalescent COVID-19. Material for sequencing was peripheral blood. The J gene is TRBJ2-7, the V gene TRBV6-5, with D tentatively TRBD1 (9 bases). CDR3 sequence reads: CASRADRGLDEQYF. The CDR3 DNA is TGTGCCAGCAGGGCGGACAGGGGACTAGACGAGCAGTACTTC.